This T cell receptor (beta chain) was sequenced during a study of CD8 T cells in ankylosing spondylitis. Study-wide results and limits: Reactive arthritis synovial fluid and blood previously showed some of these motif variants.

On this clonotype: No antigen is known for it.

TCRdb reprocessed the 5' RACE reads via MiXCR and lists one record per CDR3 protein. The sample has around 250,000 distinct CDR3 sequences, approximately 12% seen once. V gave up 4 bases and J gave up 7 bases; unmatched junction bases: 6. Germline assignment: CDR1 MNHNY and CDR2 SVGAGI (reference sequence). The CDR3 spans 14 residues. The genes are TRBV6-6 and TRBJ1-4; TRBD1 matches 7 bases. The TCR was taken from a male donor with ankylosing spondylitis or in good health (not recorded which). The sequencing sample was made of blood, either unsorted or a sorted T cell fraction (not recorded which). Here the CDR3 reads CASSSTGVVEKLFF. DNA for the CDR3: TGTGCCAGCAGTTCCACAGGGGTAGTTGAAAAACTGTTTTTT.